Listed below are T cell receptor beta chains from one sample, sequenced in a study of blood T cell repertoires in COVID-19. Data came from immunoSEQ multiplex PCR; TCRdb stores just in-frame clones and leaves some out. The sample lists about 60,000 clones; 70% to 90% were seen once. Sequenced material: peripheral blood. These receptor sequences come from a man in his 70s with acute or convalescent COVID-19. Each CDR3 is given with its conserved first and last residue. The order of the fields is D gene, J gene, clone size, V gene, CDR3 length, CDR3 protein, CDR3 DNA. D genes are given only for firm matches. Size values are once, few and many counts, or a class for expanded clones, and some rows have none.

>TRBD2|TRBJ2-7|.|TRBV30|16
CAWTPKGASGGVEQYF
TGTGCCTGGACCCCTAAAGGGGCTAGCGGGGGGGTCGAGCAGTACTTC
>.|TRBJ1-1|.|TRBV7-2|15
CASSPPTRGNTEAFF
TGTGCCAGCAGCCCCCCCACGCGAGGGAACACTGAAGCTTTCTTT
>TRBD2|TRBJ2-7|.|TRBV5-1|14
CASSLSGGPYEQYF
TGCGCCAGCAGCCTTAGCGGGGGGCCCTACGAGCAGTACTTC
>.|TRBJ1-4|few|TRBV7-2|15
CASSPHRVSNEKLFF
TGTGCCAGCAGCCCCCACAGGGTTTCTAATGAAAAACTGTTTTTT
>.|TRBJ2-2|.|TRBV4-3|14
CASSQETLGGELFF
TGCGCCAGCAGCCAAGAAACTCTTGGCGGGGAGCTGTTTTTT
>TRBD2|TRBJ2-7|few|TRBV4-3|19
CASSQDLGASGGATYEQYF
TGCGCCAGCAGCCAAGATCTTGGGGCTAGCGGGGGGGCTACCTACGAGCAGTACTTC
>.|TRBJ1-1|.|TRBV6-6|12
CASRDGNFEAFF
TGTGCCAGCAGGGACGGGAATTTTGAAGCTTTCTTT
>.|TRBJ2-7|once|TRBV21-1|14
CASSLLSMSYEQYF
TGTGCCAGCAGCTTACTATCCATGTCGTACGAGCAGTACTTC
>TRBD2|TRBJ2-1|.|TRBV23-1|18
CASSLGLAGAWGRNEQFF
TGCGCCAGCAGTCTGGGACTAGCGGGGGCCTGGGGGAGGAATGAGCAGTTCTTC
>.|TRBJ2-7|.|TRBV2|15
CASSGGSGFSYEQYF
TGTGCCAGCAGTGGTGGTAGCGGATTCTCCTACGAGCAGTACTTC
>.|TRBJ1-1|.|TRBV12-3/TRBV12-4|13
CASSPRGSIEAFF
TGTGCCAGCAGCCCCCGCGGATCGATTGAAGCTTTCTTT
>TRBD1|TRBJ1-6|.|TRBV30|15
CAWSERTGGNSPLHF
TGTGCCTGGAGCGAAAGGACAGGAGGAAATTCACCCCTCCACTTT
>TRBD1|TRBJ1-1|.|TRBV11-3|15
CASSAGGQGNTEAFF
TGTGCCAGCAGCGCCGGGGGACAGGGAAACACTGAAGCTTTCTTT
>.|TRBJ2-5|.|TRBV28|15
CASSLGGGARETQYF
TGTGCCAGCAGCCTCGGCGGCGGGGCCCGAGAGACCCAGTACTTC
>TRBD1|TRBJ2-1|few|TRBV7-3|15
CASSSRGLFRDKQFF
TGTGCCAGCAGCTCGAGGGGGCTCTTCAGGGATAAGCAGTTCTTC
>.|TRBJ1-1|.|TRBV7-6|15
CASSPSWAMNTEAFF
TGTGCCAGCAGCCCGTCCTGGGCCATGAACACTGAAGCTTTCTTT